Presented here are 11 T cell receptor beta chains from one specimen sequenced in a study of OX40 agonist ivuxolimab in advanced cancers. Library method: the immunoSEQ multiplex PCR assay. TCRdb obtained this table from immuneACCESS and retained in-frame rearrangements with V and J assigned. These tables miss some clones; where compared with another copy, unresolved V genes account for less than half of the shortfall, and the remainder is unexplained. Present in this sample are fewer than 65,000 clones, 60% to 85% of which were seen just once. Clones ranked in the top ten supply approximately 11% of the sample. The sequenced sample was CD4+ or CD8+ T cells sorted from blood, obtained in a trial of the OX40 agonist ivuxolimab. These receptors were taken from an adult with an advanced solid tumor such as melanoma, head and neck, liver or kidney cancer.

The V call is TRBV7-2, the J call TRBJ1-6; 8 bases line up with TRBD1. CDR3 size: 12 residues. Trimming cost V 3 bases and J 13 bases; bases outside gene matches: 2. Germline loops: CDR1 SGHTA, CDR2 FQGNSA. CDR3 sequence reads: CASSFQGAPLHF. DNA for the CDR3: TGTGCCAGCAGCTTCCAGGGGGCCCCCCTCCACTTT.

V is TRBV27 and J is TRBJ2-1; D gene unclear. The germline CDR1 and CDR2 sequences are MNHEY and SMNVEV (reference sequence). The CDR3 spans 13 residues. Trimming cost V 4 bases and J 0 bases, with 4 bases left between them. In DNA, the CDR3 is TGTGCCAGCAGTTGGGGCTCCTACAATGAGCAGTTCTTC. It yields the protein CASSWGSYNEQFF.

This clone was seen at least ten times. The rearrangement links TRBV5-6 to TRBJ2-7; perhaps TRBD1 as D (5 bases). The CDR3 has 14 residues. Germline values: CDR1 SGHDT, CDR2 YYEEEE. V gave up 1 base and J gave up 0 bases, with 8 bases separating them. In DNA, the CDR3 is TGTGCCAGCAGCTTGCCAGGGCACTCCTACGAGCAGTACTTC. Encoded protein: CASSLPGHSYEQYF.

This chain links TRBV5-1 with TRBJ2-5, with D perhaps matching TRBD1 (5 bases). Trimming cost V 2 bases and J 3 bases, with 8 bases left between them. The CDR3 has 13 residues. Germline V gene lookup returns CDR1 SGHRS and CDR2 YFSETQ. CDR3 DNA sequence: TGCGCCAGCAGCTTTTCCAGGGAAGAGACCCAGTACTTC. Protein sequence: CASSFSREETQYF.

This clone was found once. The rearrangement uses TRBV20-1 and TRBJ2-1; D not resolved. Germline values: CDR1 DFQATT, CDR2 SNEGSKA (reference sequence). V lost 6 bases, J lost 7 bases, and 7 bases lay in between. The CDR3 sequence is 10 residues long. The CDR3 loop reads CSAYGNEQFF. In DNA, the CDR3 is TGCAGTGCCTACGGGAATGAGCAGTTCTTC.

This chain uses TRBV28 with TRBJ2-7; 10 nucleotides match TRBD2. The CDR3 has 14 residues. Germline CDR1 and CDR2: MDHEN and SYDVKM. V lost 5 bases and J lost 6; bases outside the gene matches: 7. DNA for the CDR3: TGTGCCAGCAGTATAAGCGGGAGGGCTTTCGAGCAGTACTTC. It yields the protein CASSISGRAFEQYF.

Remarks on this clone: The identical CDR3 is also encoded by other nucleotide sequences in the sample. The chain has TRBV28 and TRBJ1-1; TRBD1 might be the D (6 bases). Germline V gives CDR1 MDHEN, CDR2 SYDVKM. The CDR3 contains 15 residues. V lost 4 bases, J lost 7 bases, and 19 bases lay in between. The DNA for the CDR3 is TGTGCCAGCAGTTCCTTGGACAGAGAGACAGATGAAGCTTTCTTT. This codes for CASSSLDRETDEAFF.

The chain joins TRBV7-9 to TRBJ2-6, with TRBD2 as a possible D gene (6 bases). CDR1 is SEHNR, CDR2 FQNEAQ, per germline (reference sequence). V lost 5 bases and J 4 bases, leaving 9 bases between the germline ends. This CDR3 is 14 amino acids long. The CDR3 loop reads CASSPGGGANVLTF. In DNA, the CDR3 is TGTGCCAGCAGCCCCGGAGGGGGGGCCAACGTCCTGACTTTC.

This chain joins TRBV6-1 and TRBJ2-1; TRBD1 matches 10 bases. CDR3 length: 15 residues. Germline V CDR1 and CDR2: MNHNS, SASEGT. Losses at the gene ends were 5 bases for V and 5 bases for J; bases not matched to a gene: 6. For the CDR3, the DNA is TGTGCCAGCAGTAACCGGGACAGGGGTCACAATGAGCAGTTCTTC. This encodes CASSNRDRGHNEQFF.

The chain employs TRBV9 and TRBJ2-3; D ambiguous. V was cut by 1 base and J by 0 bases, with 3 bases left in between. From germline, CDR1 is SGDLS and CDR2 YYNGEE. The CDR3 consists of 13 residues. CDR3 nucleotides: TGTGCCAGCAGCGTAAGTAGCACAGATACGCAGTATTTT. Its protein product is CASSVSSTDTQYF.

A single count supports this clone. The V gene is TRBV4-1, the J gene TRBJ2-5; 11 bases fit TRBD2. This CDR3 is built from 15 residues. V trimming: 4 bases; J trimming: 3 bases; junction bases outside the gene matches: 4. Germline values: CDR1 MGHRA, CDR2 YSYEKL. CDR3 DNA: TGCGCCAGCAGCCCCGGACTAGCGGGTAAAGAGACCCAGTACTTC. This encodes CASSPGLAGKETQYF.